A selection of T cell receptor beta chains follows, all from one sample in a study of glioma-infiltrating T cells. Using its own MiXCR run on the multiplex PCR reads, TCRdb lists one record per CDR3 protein. This sample has about 110,000 distinct CDR3 sequences, with 20% to 25% found just once. Input material: glioma tissue, nonneoplastic brain tissue, or PBMCs (not recorded which). The receptors shown here come from a human donor with low-grade glioma or glioblastoma, undergoing nonglioma brain surgery, or in good health (not recorded which). CDR3s include the opening cysteine and the closing phenylalanine or tryptophan. The D gene is left open where the match is weak. The size of a clone is reported for some rows only, either as once, few or many, or as a class for expanded clones.

abundance: NA
v_gene: TRBV20-1
j_gene: TRBJ2-7
d_gene: TRBD2
CDR3nt: TGCAGTTTAGCGGGAGGGACGCCCGAGCAGTACTTC
CDR3aa: CSLAGGTPEQYF

abundance: many
v_gene: TRBV20-1
j_gene: TRBJ2-7
d_gene: NA
CDR3nt: TGCAGTGCTAGAGGGCTCGTGGGGAACGAGCAGTACTTC
CDR3aa: CSARGLVGNEQYF

abundance: NA
v_gene: TRBV12-3/TRBV12-4
j_gene: TRBJ2-3
d_gene: NA
CDR3nt: TGTGCCAGCAGTGACGGGGACCAACCGTATTTT
CDR3aa: CASSDGDQPYF

abundance: many
v_gene: TRBV20-1
j_gene: TRBJ2-1
d_gene: NA
CDR3nt: TGCAGTGCTAGAGTAACAGGGGCCGGGGGTGAGCAGTTCTTC
CDR3aa: CSARVTGAGGEQFF

abundance: many
v_gene: TRBV20-1
j_gene: TRBJ2-7
d_gene: NA
CDR3nt: TGCAGTGCTGGTACAAGGGACTCCTACGAGCAGTACTTC
CDR3aa: CSAGTRDSYEQYF

abundance: many
v_gene: TRBV4-3
j_gene: TRBJ1-1
d_gene: NA
CDR3nt: TGCGCCAGCAGCCAAGATCGCGGGATCCTATACACTGAAGCTTTCTTT
CDR3aa: CASSQDRGILYTEAFF

abundance: many
v_gene: TRBV19
j_gene: TRBJ1-4
d_gene: NA
CDR3nt: TGTGCCAGTACGTTGGGGCCAACTAATGAAAAACTGTTTTTT
CDR3aa: CASTLGPTNEKLFF

abundance: many
v_gene: TRBV28
j_gene: TRBJ1-1
d_gene: NA
CDR3nt: TGTGCCAGCAGTTTAGCTGTTAGGAACACTGAAGCTTTCTTT
CDR3aa: CASSLAVRNTEAFF

abundance: many
v_gene: TRBV20-1
j_gene: TRBJ2-7
d_gene: TRBD1
CDR3nt: TGCAGTGCCAACCAAGGACAGGGTAGATACGGGCAGTACTTC
CDR3aa: CSANQGQGRYGQYF

abundance: many
v_gene: TRBV15
j_gene: TRBJ2-1
d_gene: NA
CDR3nt: TGTGCCACCAGCAGGGCACAGGGTCGGAATTACAATGAGCAGTTCTTC
CDR3aa: CATSRAQGRNYNEQFF

abundance: many
v_gene: TRBV18
j_gene: TRBJ2-1
d_gene: TRBD2
CDR3nt: TGTGCCAGCTCGTCAGCGGGGAGCTCCTACAATGAGCAGTTCTTC
CDR3aa: CASSSAGSSYNEQFF

abundance: NA
v_gene: TRBV7-6
j_gene: TRBJ2-7
d_gene: NA
CDR3nt: TGTGCCAGCAGGCATGCCGGCCCCCCCTACGAGCAGTACTTC
CDR3aa: CASRHAGPPYEQYF

abundance: many
v_gene: TRBV7-2
j_gene: TRBJ1-1
d_gene: NA
CDR3nt: TGTGCCAGCAGCTTATTAGGAGCCTCGAACACTGAAGCTTTCTTT
CDR3aa: CASSLLGASNTEAFF

abundance: many
v_gene: TRBV7-2
j_gene: TRBJ2-7
d_gene: NA
CDR3nt: TGTGCCAGCAGTTCTGAACGGGGGTTCTACGAGCAGTACTTC
CDR3aa: CASSSERGFYEQYF

abundance: many
v_gene: TRBV6-1
j_gene: TRBJ2-5
d_gene: TRBD1
CDR3nt: TGTGCCAGCAGTTCCCTGGGACAGGGACAAGAGACCCAGTACTTC
CDR3aa: CASSSLGQGQETQYF

abundance: many
v_gene: TRBV6-2/TRBV6-3
j_gene: TRBJ1-5
d_gene: NA
CDR3nt: TGTGCCAGCAGAGAAGGGGTCAATCAGCCCCAGCATTTT
CDR3aa: CASREGVNQPQHF

abundance: many
v_gene: TRBV18
j_gene: TRBJ2-1
d_gene: TRBD1
CDR3nt: TGTGCCAGCTCACCAAGACAGGGGGCGAACAATGAGCAGTTCTTC
CDR3aa: CASSPRQGANNEQFF

abundance: many
v_gene: TRBV6-1
j_gene: TRBJ2-7
d_gene: NA
CDR3nt: TGTGCCAGCAGTTACCATGCGGAGTCCTACGAGCAGTACTTC
CDR3aa: CASSYHAESYEQYF

abundance: many
v_gene: TRBV18
j_gene: TRBJ1-5
d_gene: NA
CDR3nt: TGTGCCAGCTCACCCGCGGACGGTAATCAGCCCCAGCATTTT
CDR3aa: CASSPADGNQPQHF

abundance: NA
v_gene: TRBV6-2/TRBV6-3
j_gene: TRBJ1-1
d_gene: NA
CDR3nt: TGTGCCAGCAGACTATCTTCGGCACACACTGAAGCTTTCTTT
CDR3aa: CASRLSSAHTEAFF

abundance: many
v_gene: TRBV3-1
j_gene: TRBJ2-1
d_gene: NA
CDR3nt: TGTGCCAGCAGACTTGCCAATGAGCAGTTCTTC
CDR3aa: CASRLANEQFF

abundance: many
v_gene: TRBV5-1
j_gene: TRBJ1-2
d_gene: TRBD1
CDR3nt: TGCGCCAGCAGCTACCTGCCTCCGGGACAGGGGTCTGGCTACACCTTC
CDR3aa: CASSYLPPGQGSGYTF

abundance: many
v_gene: TRBV6-2/TRBV6-3
j_gene: TRBJ2-7
d_gene: TRBD1
CDR3nt: TGTGCCAGCAGTGACTGGGGGACAGCAGAATACGAGCAGTACTTC
CDR3aa: CASSDWGTAEYEQYF

abundance: many
v_gene: TRBV7-2
j_gene: TRBJ2-7
d_gene: NA
CDR3nt: TGTGCCAGCAGCGCCAATCTACAGGTCTACGAGCAGTACTTC
CDR3aa: CASSANLQVYEQYF

abundance: large
v_gene: TRBV7-2
j_gene: TRBJ2-1
d_gene: TRBD2
CDR3nt: TGTGCCAGCACTGGGATGCTAGCGGGAGGGCCAATTAGTCATGAGCAGTTCTTC
CDR3aa: CASTGMLAGGPISHEQFF

abundance: many
v_gene: TRBV7-9
j_gene: TRBJ2-7
d_gene: TRBD2
CDR3nt: TGTGCCAGCAGCCCGGGTGCGGGAGGGCCTCAAGGCGAGCAGTACTTC
CDR3aa: CASSPGAGGPQGEQYF

abundance: many
v_gene: TRBV4-2
j_gene: TRBJ1-1
d_gene: TRBD1
CDR3nt: TGTGCCAGCAGCCAAGGGAGGGACAGGCCGAACACTGAAGCTTTCTTT
CDR3aa: CASSQGRDRPNTEAFF

abundance: many
v_gene: TRBV20-1
j_gene: TRBJ1-1
d_gene: NA
CDR3nt: TGCAGTGCGCCCAGACAGAAGAACACTGAAGCTTTCTTT
CDR3aa: CSAPRQKNTEAFF

abundance: many
v_gene: TRBV6-1
j_gene: TRBJ2-3
d_gene: TRBD1
CDR3nt: TGTGCCAGCAGTTTTACAGGGGCTATGACAGATACGCAGTATTTT
CDR3aa: CASSFTGAMTDTQYF

abundance: NA
v_gene: TRBV18
j_gene: TRBJ1-1
d_gene: NA
CDR3nt: TGTGCCAGCTTCTCCGGGACGGTGAACACTAAAGCTTTCTTT
CDR3aa: CASFSGTVNTKAFF

abundance: many
v_gene: TRBV7-9
j_gene: TRBJ1-1
d_gene: TRBD1
CDR3nt: TGTGCCAGCAGCCCAGGGGGTTTACTGGAAGCTTTCTTT
CDR3aa: CASSPGGLLEAFF